This TCR beta chain was sequenced for a study of blood T cell repertoires in COVID-19. Study background: PBMCs, B-cell-depleted T cells, or T cells provided the cDNA or gDNA that made up the material.

Generated by immunoSEQ multiplex PCR, the TCRdb table keeps only in-frame clones and is missing some. The data contain hundreds of thousands of clones, about 90% of them singletons. Per germline, CDR1 KGHSH and CDR2 LQKENI. The CDR3 length is 21 residues. V dropped 2 bases and J dropped 5; count of bases not matched to a gene: 17. J is TRBJ2-2 and V is TRBV18; TRBD2 aligns across 13 bases. This clonotype was obtained from a woman in her twenties or thirties with COVID-19, enrolled during active disease. Sequencing was done on a sample of peripheral blood. CDR3 region: CASSPFWGSGLAGDGTGELFF. Here the CDR3 DNA reads TGTGCCAGCTCACCATTTTGGGGATCAGGACTAGCGGGAGATGGAACCGGGGAGCTGTTTTTT.